This T cell receptor beta chain was documented in a study of T cell responses to AZD1222 COVID-19 vaccine. TCRdb's table, derived via immunoSEQ multiplex PCR, lists solely in-frame clones and lacks some. This sample has about 140,000 clones, with 75% to 90% found just once. V lost 8 bases, J lost 6 bases, and 16 bases lay in between. This CDR3 comprises 13 residues. CDR1 and CDR2 (germline): LNHDA, SQIVND (reference sequence). The source of this sequence is an adult in good health. This chain joins TRBV19 and TRBJ1-1, with D maybe TRBD1 (5 bases). The source material was peripheral blood, sampled on day 0 of AZD1222 vaccination. CDR3 DNA sequence: TGTGCCAGTGAAACAGGATGGAAGGCTGAAGCTTTCTTT. It translates to CASETGWKAEAFF.